One and the same sample provided the 14 T cell receptor beta chains below, sequenced in a study of blood T cell repertoires in COVID-19. Clones were sequenced by immunoSEQ multiplex PCR, and TCRdb holds only the in-frame ones, with some missing. The sample has around 300,000 clones, around 86% seen once. The sequenced material came from PBMCs or T cells enriched from blood (not recorded which). These receptors were taken from a woman between 40 and 55 years old who had recovered from COVID-19.

The V gene is TRBV3-1 (or the pseudogene TRBV3-2), the J gene TRBJ1-4; D is possibly TRBD1 (5 bases). The V end lost 0 bases, the J end lost 7 bases, and 12 bases lay between the germline ends. This CDR3 contains 15 residues. CDR1 is LGHDT, CDR2 YNNKEL, per germline (reference sequence). Here the CDR3 DNA reads TGTGCCAGCAGCCAAGATTGGCAGGGAGGTGAAAAACTGTTTTTT. This translates into CASSQDWQGGEKLFF.

The chain recombines TRBV30 with TRBJ2-7, with 7 bases matching TRBD1. Losses at the gene ends were 0 bases for V and 5 bases for J; bases not matched to a gene: 4. The CDR3 is 13 residues long. Germline V CDR1 and CDR2: GTSNPN, SVGIG (reference sequence). The CDR3, as DNA: TGTGCCTGGAGTGTACTACAGGGGAACGAGCAGTACTTC. Translation gives CAWSVLQGNEQYF.

V usage is TRBV7-9 and J usage is TRBJ1-5, with 7 bases matching TRBD1. V trimming: 6 bases; J trimming: 4 bases; junction bases outside the gene matches: 6. This CDR3 has 14 residues. Germline loops: CDR1 SEHNR, CDR2 FQNEAQ (reference sequence). The CDR3 coding sequence is TGTGCCAGCAGTCTTACAGGGGTGAATCAGCCCCAGCATTTT. This encodes CASSLTGVNQPQHF.

This chain uses TRBV4-1 with TRBJ2-3; D is uncertain. Germline assignment: CDR1 MGHRA and CDR2 YSYEKL. The CDR3 is made up of 13 amino acids. Trimming shortened V by 0 bases and J by 3 bases, and 4 bases separated the two germline ends. The CDR3 sequence is CASSQDPTDTQYF. As DNA, the CDR3 is TGCGCCAGCAGCCAAGACCCAACAGATACGCAGTATTTT.

The chain couples TRBV7-2 to TRBJ2-3; 13 bases match TRBD2. The CDR3 loop spans 16 amino acids. The ends lost 0 bases at V and 5 bases at J; junction bases unmatched: 2. Germline lookup yields CDR1 SGHTA and CDR2 FQGNSA. CDR3 sequence: CASSLATSGGLDTQYF. For the CDR3, the DNA is TGTGCCAGCAGCTTAGCGACTAGCGGGGGGTTAGATACGCAGTATTTT.

J is TRBJ1-1 and V is TRBV11-2; tentative D call: TRBD1 (5 bases). Trimming stripped 3 bases from V and 0 bases from J, with 14 bases between. The CDR3 covers 16 residues. CDR1 SGHAT and CDR2 FQNNGV come from the germline V gene. CDR3 in amino acids: CASSFRQLAMNTEAFF. CDR3 coding DNA: TGTGCCAGCAGCTTCCGACAGCTCGCCATGAACACTGAAGCTTTCTTT. The full variable domain, completed using reference TRBV11-2 and TRBJ1-1, is EAGVAQSPRYKIIEKRQSVAFWCNPISGHATLYWYQQILGQGPKLLIQFQNNGVVDDSQLPKDRFSAERLKGVDSTLKIQPAKLEDSAVYLCASSFRQLAMNTEAFFGQGTRLTVV.

The rearrangement uses TRBV5-1 and TRBJ2-2; TRBD2 matches at 8 bases. The CDR3 spans 16 residues. Germline assignment: CDR1 SGHRS and CDR2 YFSETQ. V dropped 6 bases and J dropped 4; count of bases not matched to a gene: 11. This chain's CDR3 is CASTQNGGASTGELFF. Here the CDR3 DNA reads TGCGCCAGCACACAAAACGGGGGGGCCAGCACCGGGGAGCTGTTTTTT.

The chain links TRBV6-5 to TRBJ1-1; weak D call: TRBD1 (6 bases). V was clipped by 7 bases and J by 5 bases, with 11 bases between them. CDR1 and CDR2 (germline): MNHEY, SVGAGI. The CDR3 runs to 12 residues. This CDR3 reads CASNREETEAFF. The CDR3 DNA sequence: TGTGCCAGCAACAGGGAAGAGACTGAAGCTTTCTTT.

The rearrangement links TRBV19 to TRBJ2-4; a possible D gene is TRBD1 (5 bases). The CDR3 totals 16 residues. Germline V gene sequence: CDR1 LNHDA, CDR2 SQIVND (reference sequence). Trimming removed 1 base at V and 3 bases at J, with 13 bases between. DNA for the CDR3: TGTGCCAGTAGTATAGGGGCAGGGTCGGGCAAAAACATTCAGTACTTC. Amino acids: CASSIGAGSGKNIQYF.

The rearrangement uses TRBV2 and TRBJ1-3, with D perhaps TRBD1 (6 bases). The CDR3 length is 12 residues. V gave up 3 bases and J gave up 7 bases, with 7 bases separating them. Looked up from germline, CDR1 is SNHLY and CDR2 is FYNNEI. Here the CDR3 DNA reads TGTGCCAGCAGTGACAGGGGTAACACCATATATTTT. Amino acids: CASSDRGNTIYF.

The rearrangement joins TRBV30 to TRBJ1-2; 8 bases are shared with TRBD1. V shed 8 bases and J 6 bases; nucleotides not matched to a gene: 14. The CDR3 has 14 residues. CDR1 GTSNPN and CDR2 SVGIG come from the germline V gene (reference sequence). The CDR3: CARATGEGRDGYTF. As DNA, the CDR3 is TGTGCCAGGGCGACAGGGGAGGGTAGAGATGGCTACACCTTC.

This chain links TRBV6-1 with TRBJ1-6; D is unclear. Trimming removed 2 bases at V and 7 bases at J, with 9 bases between. The CDR3 is made up of 14 amino acids. Germline V gives CDR1 MNHNS, CDR2 SASEGT. CDR3 nucleotides: TGTGCCAGCAGTGAAATAGTACCCAATTCACCCCTCCACTTT. Its protein product is CASSEIVPNSPLHF.

This clone was detected a few times. The CDR3 is CAISDGGTSLYEQYF. CDR3 nucleotides: TGTGCCATCAGCGACGGGGGGACCTCCCTCTACGAGCAGTACTTC. The chain joins TRBV10-3 to TRBJ2-7; TRBD2 aligns across 7 bases. Germline V gives CDR1 ENHRY, CDR2 SYGVKD. This CDR3 has 15 residues. V lost 6 bases, J lost 3 bases, and 11 bases stayed unmatched.

V usage is TRBV27 and J usage is TRBJ1-1; D is possibly TRBD1 (5 bases). Germline CDR1 reads MNHEY; CDR2 reads SMNVEV (reference sequence). This CDR3 has 15 residues. Trimming stripped 1 base from V and 4 bases from J, with 13 bases between. The DNA for the CDR3 is TGTGCCAGCAGTTTATATCAGGGCTCGGGCACTGAAGCTTTCTTT. It is translated as CASSLYQGSGTEAFF.